The present T cell receptor beta chain was sequenced within a study of blood T cell repertoires in COVID-19. In the study overall: Samples taken during acute and convalescent COVID-19 were collected in the United States, Italy and Spain. Sample material is recorded as cDNA or gDNA derived from T cells, B-cell-depleted T cells, or PBMCs.

The CDR3 is 14 amino acids. With 4 bases removed from V and 5 bases from J, the gap between germline ends came to 11 bases. Germline lookup yields CDR1 LGHDT and CDR2 YNNKEL (reference sequence). Seattle's enrolled individuals joined amid active infection and were then monitored longitudinally. Assay used: immunoSEQ multiplex PCR; TCRdb lists only in-frame clones, some missing. Of some 290,000 clones in the sample, around nine tenths are singletons; the top ten hold around 11%. The TCR was taken from a woman in her twenties or thirties with COVID-19, enrolled during active disease. The V call is TRBV3-1 (or the pseudogene TRBV3-2), the J call TRBJ1-4, with D perhaps TRBD1 (5 bases). Sequencing was done on a sample of peripheral blood. CDR3: CASSPTETNEKLFF. CDR3 sequence (DNA): TGTGCCAGCAGCCCGACAGAGACGAATGAAAAACTGTTTTTT.